This T cell receptor beta chain derives from a study of Graves' ophthalmopathy and Graves' hyperthyroidism. RNA served as the template for amplifying TCR beta CDR3 regions. RT-PCR was first run with HTBI primers, then multiplex PCR in a second round. TCRdb reprocessed the multiplex PCR reads with MiXCR, giving one entry per CDR3 protein. The sample includes about 400,000 distinct CDR3 sequences, around 18% of them seen just once. The germline V and J ends were trimmed by 5 bases and 4 bases, with 12 bases remaining between them. Germline values: CDR1 SGHTA, CDR2 FQGNSA. The CDR3 consists of 14 residues. In this sample, this clonotype turned up many times.

The material sequenced was peripheral blood. The receptor was isolated from a woman aged 18-29 years with Graves' ophthalmopathy. This chain links TRBV7-2 with TRBJ1-5, with a tentative D call TRBD1 (6 bases). CDR3 coding DNA: TGTGCCAGCAGCACAGTACAGGGTAATCAGCCCCAGCATTTT. Its protein is CASSTVQGNQPQHF. Supplemented by reference TRBV7-2 and TRBJ1-5, the full variable domain reads GAGVSQSPSNKVTEKGKDVELRCDPISGHTALYWYRQSLGQGLEFLIYFQGNSAPDKSGLPSDRFSAERTGGSVSTLTIQRTQQEDSAVYLCASSTVQGNQPQHFGDGTRLSIL.